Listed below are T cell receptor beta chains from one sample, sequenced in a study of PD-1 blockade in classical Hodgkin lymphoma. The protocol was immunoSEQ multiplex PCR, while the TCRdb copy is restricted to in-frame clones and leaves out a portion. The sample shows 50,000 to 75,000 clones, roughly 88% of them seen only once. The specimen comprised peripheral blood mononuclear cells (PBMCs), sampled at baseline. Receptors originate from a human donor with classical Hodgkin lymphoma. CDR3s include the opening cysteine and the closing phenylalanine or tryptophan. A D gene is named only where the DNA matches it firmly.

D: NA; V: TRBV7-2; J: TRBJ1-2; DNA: TGTGCCAGCAGCTTGACTAACTATGGCTACACCTTC; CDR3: CASSLTNYGYTF
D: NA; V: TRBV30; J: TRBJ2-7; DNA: TGTGCCTGGGGGGGGACACTGAGCTCCTACGAGCAGTACTTC; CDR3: CAWGGTLSSYEQYF
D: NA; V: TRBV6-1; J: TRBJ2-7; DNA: TGTGCCAGCAATGTTCTGATCGGAGAGCAGTACTTC; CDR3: CASNVLIGEQYF
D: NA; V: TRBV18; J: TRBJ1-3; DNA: TGTGCCAGCTCACCGGCCGGGGGGACTGGAAACACCATATATTTT; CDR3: CASSPAGGTGNTIYF
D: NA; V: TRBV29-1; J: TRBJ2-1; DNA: TGCAGCGGGACCGGAGGCTTGTCCTACAATGAGCAGTTCTTC; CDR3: CSGTGGLSYNEQFF
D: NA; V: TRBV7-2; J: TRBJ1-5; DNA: TGTGCCAGCAGCTTAGCTGGGAGGAATCAGCCCCAGCATTTT; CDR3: CASSLAGRNQPQHF
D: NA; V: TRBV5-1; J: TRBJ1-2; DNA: TGCGCCAGCAGCCAATCGAGCTATGGCTACACCTTC; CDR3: CASSQSSYGYTF
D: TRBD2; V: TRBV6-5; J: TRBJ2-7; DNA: TGTGCCAGCAGTGCTCAGCGGGGCTCCTCCTACGAGCAGTACTTC; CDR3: CASSAQRGSSYEQYF
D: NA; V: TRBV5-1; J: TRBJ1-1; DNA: TGCGCCAGCAGCCCATTGGCAGGGGAACGGGCTGAAGCTTTCTTT; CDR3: CASSPLAGERAEAFF
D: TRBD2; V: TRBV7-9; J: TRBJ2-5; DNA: TGTGCCAGCAGCTTAGGTAGCGGGGCGCAAGAGACCCAGTACTTC; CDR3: CASSLGSGAQETQYF